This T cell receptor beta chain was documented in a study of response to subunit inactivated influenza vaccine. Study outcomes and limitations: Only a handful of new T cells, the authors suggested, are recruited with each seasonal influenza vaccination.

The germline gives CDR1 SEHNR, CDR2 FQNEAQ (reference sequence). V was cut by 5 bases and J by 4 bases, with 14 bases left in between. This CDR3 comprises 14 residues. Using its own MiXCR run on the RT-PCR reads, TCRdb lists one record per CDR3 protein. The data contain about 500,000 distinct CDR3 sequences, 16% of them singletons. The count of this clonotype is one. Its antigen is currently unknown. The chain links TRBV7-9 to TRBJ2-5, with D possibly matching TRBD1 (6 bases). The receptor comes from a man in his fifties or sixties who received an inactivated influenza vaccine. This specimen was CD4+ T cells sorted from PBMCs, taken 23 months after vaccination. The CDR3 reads CASSPGAVSETQYF. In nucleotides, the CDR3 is TGTGCCAGCAGCCCAGGGGCAGTATCAGAGACCCAGTACTTC.